The T cell receptor (beta chain) described here comes from a study of T cell repertoires in cytomegalovirus infection (dated by TCRdb to between 2018 and 2021). Study-level background: Donor HLA type was relevant to the analysis, as public TCR beta signatures indicated carriage of CMV infection together with the matching HLA type. Paper-wide results and their limitations: In both this cohort and an independent cohort of some 350 donors, the cumulative frequency of public TCR beta family members distinguished carriers of CMV infection plus the relevant HLA type. The ex vivo response was dominated by HLA-C-restricted CMV-specific TCR beta clonotypes, and the single most frequent clonotype in two of eight donors was supplied by these HLA-C-restricted clonotypes.

Sequencing took place on an Illumina HiSeq 1500. The public reads were reprocessed in TCRdb via fastp at Q25 and MiXCR, keeping in-frame beta chains. When rows share a CDR3 protein, they turn into one entry using the most common DNA and genes. The sample records roughly 81,000 distinct CDR3 sequences, 3.7% of which are singletons. 3.5% to 5% of the sample is taken by the ten largest. Relative to germline, V is 5 bases shorter and J is 2 bases shorter, with 10 bases between their ends. For CDR1 and CDR2, the germline V gene lists MNHNS and SASEGT. CDR3 length: 13 amino acids, cysteine to phenylalanine. The kept DNA is CDR3 alone, 39 bases in frame from the first base. In its sample, this clonotype was seen a few times. The target of this receptor is not known. No much larger clonotype is one base removed from it; base qualities were not supplied.

The TCR was taken from a human donor in good health (CMV status not recorded). Some clones in this sample may be carry-over from other donors' samples. Sequenced: PBMCs. This receptor chain uses TRBV6-1 and TRBJ2-7; TRBD2 might be the D gene, on 5 matching bases. For the CDR3, the sequence is CASSFQRTYEQYF. At the DNA level, the sequence is TGTGCCAGCAGTTTCCAGCGGACCTACGAGCAGTACTTC.